Listed here are 15 T cell receptor beta chains from one sample, sequenced in a study of CXCR3-negative and CXCR3-positive naive CD8 T cells. All TRB cDNA libraries came from 5' RACE performed with UMI labels. TCRdb reprocessed the 5' RACE reads and keeps a single row for each CDR3 protein, giving no DNA. The table for this sample gives around 140,000 distinct CDR3 sequences. Regarding the study as a whole: Against CXCR3-negative naive cells, CXCR3-positive naive cells showed more hydrophobic TRB CDR3s.

For these TCRs, the target antigens are not known. The material sequenced was naive CXCR3+ CD8+ T cells from blood. Subset here: CD45RO-CCR7+CD27+CD95- naive CD8+ T cells expressing CXCR3 (TNR3+). These receptors originate from a human donor in good health. Some clones in this sample may be carry-over from other donors' samples.

The J gene is TRBJ2-1, the V gene TRBV28; as DNA is missing, the TRBD2 call by TCRdb cannot be tested. Germline V gene sequence: CDR1 MDHEN, CDR2 SYDVKM. The CDR3 covers 15 residues. This CDR3 is CASRSGTSGSLGQFF.

The chain uses TRBV28 and TRBJ2-1; the D call from TCRdb, TRBD1, cannot be confirmed without DNA. Per the germline V gene, CDR1 is MDHEN and CDR2 is SYDVKM. The CDR3 runs to 15 residues. CDR3 region: CASTASGHPYNEQFF.

The V gene is TRBV3-1, the J gene TRBJ2-1. Germline values: CDR1 LGHDT, CDR2 YNNKEL (reference sequence). The CDR3 consists of 17 residues. The CDR3 spells CASSQDLRRELYNEQFF.

This chain links TRBV19 with TRBJ1-1. Per germline, CDR1 LNHDA and CDR2 SQIVND (reference sequence). The CDR3 sequence is 11 residues long. The CDR3 region is CASITGTEAFF.

The chain uses TRBV12-3 or TRBV12-4 and TRBJ2-7; the D call from TCRdb, TRBD2, cannot be confirmed without DNA. The CDR3 loop spans 19 amino acids. CDR3 sequence reads: CASSSLWVAGQNSPYEQYF.

The V call is TRBV7-6, the J call TRBJ2-7; TCRdb outputs TRBD1, but without DNA this stays unchecked. The CDR3 length is 14 residues. Germline assignment: CDR1 SGHVS and CDR2 FNYEAQ. CDR3 region: CASSGPIGGYEQYF. The complete variable domain, with remaining parts taken from reference TRBV7-6 and TRBJ2-7, reads GAGVSQSPRYKVTKRGQDVALRCDPISGHVSLYWYRQALGQGPEFLTYFNYEAQQDKSGLPNDRFSAERPEGSISTLTIQRTEQRDSAMYRCASSGPIGGYEQYFGPGTRLTVT.

This chain links TRBV7-9 with TRBJ2-7. The CDR3 is made up of 15 amino acids. CDR1 and CDR2 (germline): SEHNR, FQNEAQ (reference sequence). The CDR3 region is CASSPFNMHSYEQYF.

The genes are TRBV6-6 and TRBJ2-2. The CDR3 covers 14 residues. From germline, CDR1 is MNHNY and CDR2 SVGAGI (reference sequence). The CDR3 spells CASSQSVTTGELFF.

V gene TRBV28 combines with J gene TRBJ2-7; TCRdb designates TRBD2, a call that cannot be tested without DNA. Germline V gene lookup returns CDR1 MDHEN and CDR2 SYDVKM. The CDR3 runs 13 residues. CDR3 protein: CASSFSQSYEQYF.

The J gene is TRBJ2-2, the V gene TRBV29-1; TCRdb outputs TRBD1, but without DNA this stays unchecked. Per the germline V gene, CDR1 is SQVTM and CDR2 is ANQGSEA. CDR3 length: 12 amino acids. CDR3 residues: CSVLTGAGELFF.

The V and J genes are TRBV5-5 and TRBJ1-1; TCRdb's D call of TRBD1 is untestable without DNA. The CDR3 is made up of 14 amino acids. CDR1 SGHKS and CDR2 YYEKEE come from the germline V gene (reference sequence). Here the CDR3 reads CASSLGDGNTEAFF.

The chain recombines TRBV21-1 with TRBJ1-3; as DNA is missing, the TRBD1 call by TCRdb cannot be tested. TRBV21-1 is a pseudogene. The CDR3 has 17 amino acids. CDR3 residues: CASSFRDSQEDGNTIYF.

This chain's CDR3 is CASAAGVSSGYTF. V usage is TRBV6-2 or TRBV6-3 and J usage is TRBJ1-2. Per the germline V gene, CDR1 is MNHEY and CDR2 is SVGEGT. The length of the CDR3 is 13 residues.

The rearrangement joins TRBV20-1 to TRBJ1-1. The CDR3 spans 14 residues. CDR1 and CDR2 (germline): DFQATT, SNEGSKA (reference sequence). The CDR3 reads CSARGSFSGTEAFF.

This sequence joins TRBV7-3 and TRBJ2-1; the TCRdb D gene call, TRBD2, has no DNA to confirm it. This CDR3 has 15 amino acids. Germline V gene lookup returns CDR1 SGHTA and CDR2 FQGTGA. The CDR3 region is CASSSEREAYNEQFF.